Here is one TCR beta chain with its context. The data are from a study of PD-L1 blockade in urothelial cancer. Study summary: Atezolizumab therapy began for patients in the mid-2010s, dosed at 1,200 mg intravenously every 3 weeks. Patients previously received 0 to 3 chemotherapy regimens.

Assay used: immunoSEQ multiplex PCR; TCRdb lists only in-frame clones, some missing. This repertoire shows 40,000 to 45,000 clones, almost 85% found once; its top ten account for about 3.3%. The CDR3 runs 13 residues. After removal of 6 bases from V and 6 bases from J, the junction contained 5 bases not matched to a gene. Germline CDR1 and CDR2: GTSNPN and SVGIG (reference sequence). Sample: PBMCs, taken around atezolizumab (anti-PD-L1) treatment. The chain joins TRBV30 to TRBJ2-1; 10 nucleotides line up with TRBD2. This sequence originates from a man aged 65 to 85 with urothelial cancer. CDR3 region: CACERGGRNEQFF. CDR3 coding DNA: TGTGCCTGCGAGCGGGGGGGCCGCAATGAGCAGTTCTTC.